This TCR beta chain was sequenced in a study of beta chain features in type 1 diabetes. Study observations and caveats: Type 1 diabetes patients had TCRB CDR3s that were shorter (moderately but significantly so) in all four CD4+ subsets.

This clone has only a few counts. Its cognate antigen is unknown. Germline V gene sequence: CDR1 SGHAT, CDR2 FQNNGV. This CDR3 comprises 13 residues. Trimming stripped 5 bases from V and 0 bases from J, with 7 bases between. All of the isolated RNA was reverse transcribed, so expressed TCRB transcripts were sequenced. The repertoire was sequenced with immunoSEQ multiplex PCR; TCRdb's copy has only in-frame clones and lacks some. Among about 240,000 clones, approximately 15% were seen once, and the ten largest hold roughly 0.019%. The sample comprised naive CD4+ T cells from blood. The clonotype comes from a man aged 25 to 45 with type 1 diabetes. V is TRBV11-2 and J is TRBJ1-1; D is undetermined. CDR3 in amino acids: CASSLNLNTEAFF. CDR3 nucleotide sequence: TGTGCCAGCAGCCTAAACCTGAACACTGAAGCTTTCTTT.